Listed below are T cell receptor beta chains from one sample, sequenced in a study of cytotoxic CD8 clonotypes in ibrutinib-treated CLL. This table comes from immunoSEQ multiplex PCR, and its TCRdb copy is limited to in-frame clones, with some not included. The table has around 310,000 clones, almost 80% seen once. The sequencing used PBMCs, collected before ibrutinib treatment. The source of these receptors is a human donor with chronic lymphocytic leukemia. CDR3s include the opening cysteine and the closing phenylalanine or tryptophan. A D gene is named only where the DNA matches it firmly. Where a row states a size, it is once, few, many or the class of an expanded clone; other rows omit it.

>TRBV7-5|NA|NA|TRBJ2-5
TGTGTCAGAAGACGTGGACAGGGAGAGACCCAGTACTTC
CVRRRGQGETQYF
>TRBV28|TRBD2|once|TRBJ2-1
TGTGCCAGCAGTTTATCTAGCGGGATTGCCAATGAGCAGTTCTTC
CASSLSSGIANEQFF
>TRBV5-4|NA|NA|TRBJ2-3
TGTGCCAGCAGCTTGCCAGGCCTAGATACGCAGTATTTT
CASSLPGLDTQYF
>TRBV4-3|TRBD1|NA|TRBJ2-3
TGCGCCAGCAGCCAAGATTGGACAGGGAGGCTTACGCAGTATTTT
CASSQDWTGRLTQYF
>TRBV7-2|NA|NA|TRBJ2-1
TGTGCCAGCCGGTGGGTCGGTTCCAATGAGCAGTTCTTC
CASRWVGSNEQFF
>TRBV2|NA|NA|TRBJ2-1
TGTGCCAGCAGTGACCAGGGACGTGACAATGAGCAGTTCTTC
CASSDQGRDNEQFF
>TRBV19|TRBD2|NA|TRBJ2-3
TGTGCCAGTAGTATCGCCATCAGAAGCTCTCTAGCGGGAGGCGGGGATACGCAGTATTTT
CASSIAIRSSLAGGGDTQYF
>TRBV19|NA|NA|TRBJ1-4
TGTGCCAGTAGTGGAGGGATGATCTATGAAAAACTGTTTTTT
CASSGGMIYEKLFF
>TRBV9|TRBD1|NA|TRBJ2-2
TGTGCCAGCAATCCGACAGGGGCGCAATCAGGGGAGCTGTTTTTT
CASNPTGAQSGELFF
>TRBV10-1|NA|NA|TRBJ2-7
TGCGCCAGCAACCTAGGCTGGGTACTTTACGAGCAGTACTTC
CASNLGWVLYEQYF
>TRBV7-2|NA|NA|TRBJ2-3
TGTGCCAGCAGCTTGCACGGGACAACCAGCACAGATACGCAGTATTTT
CASSLHGTTSTDTQYF
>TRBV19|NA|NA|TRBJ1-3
TGTGCCAGTAGTACATGGCTGAGCTCTGGAAACACCATATATTTT
CASSTWLSSGNTIYF
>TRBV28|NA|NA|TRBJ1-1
TGTGCCAGCAGTTTAAAGGCGGAAATCGAAGCTTTCTTT
CASSLKAEIEAFF
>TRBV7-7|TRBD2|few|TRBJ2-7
TGTGCCAGCAGCACTTCTAGCGGTTACGAGCAGTACTTC
CASSTSSGYEQYF
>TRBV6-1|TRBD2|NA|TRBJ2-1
TGTGCCAGCAGTGAACCTGCGGGAGTATCTCATGAGCAGTTCTTC
CASSEPAGVSHEQFF
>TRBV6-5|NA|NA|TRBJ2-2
TGTGCCAGCAGTACAGGACTTCAATACACCGGGGAGCTGTTTTTT
CASSTGLQYTGELFF
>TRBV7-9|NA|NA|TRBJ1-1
TGTGCCAGCAGCCAGAGATTGAACACTGAAGCTTTCTTT
CASSQRLNTEAFF
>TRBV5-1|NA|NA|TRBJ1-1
TGCGCCAGCAGCACGGGACATCTAAACACTGAAGCTTTCTTT
CASSTGHLNTEAFF
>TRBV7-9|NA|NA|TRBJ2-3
TGTGCCAGCAGCCATAGGCCCGGGCGCGGAGTGAGCACAGATACGCAGTATTTT
CASSHRPGRGVSTDTQYF
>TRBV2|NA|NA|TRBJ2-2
TGTGCCAGCAGTGAATTAAGGCTAACGAACACCGGGGAGCTGTTTTTT
CASSELRLTNTGELFF
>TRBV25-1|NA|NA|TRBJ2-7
TGTGCCAGCAGTGACCGGGCCTCCGAGAACGAGCAGTACTTC
CASSDRASENEQYF
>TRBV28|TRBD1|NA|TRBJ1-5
TGTGCCAGCACCTCGGGACAGGGGGCGAGTCAGCCCCAGCATTTT
CASTSGQGASQPQHF
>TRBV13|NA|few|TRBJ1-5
TGTGCCAGCAGCTTATCACAGGGCGGGCATCAGCCCCAGCATTTT
CASSLSQGGHQPQHF
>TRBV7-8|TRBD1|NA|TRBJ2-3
TGTGCCAGCGCACAACAGGGGGCTACAGATACGCAGTATTTT
CASAQQGATDTQYF
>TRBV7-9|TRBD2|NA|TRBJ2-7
TGTGCCAGCAGCCCCGGGGGGGGACGGTACGAGCAGTACTTC
CASSPGGGRYEQYF
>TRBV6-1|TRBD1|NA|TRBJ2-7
TGTGCCAGCAGTATAAACCGGGACAGCTACGAGCAGTACTTC
CASSINRDSYEQYF
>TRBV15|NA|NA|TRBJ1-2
TGTGCCACCAGCAGAGTAGGAAGGGGCTATGGCTACACCTTC
CATSRVGRGYGYTF
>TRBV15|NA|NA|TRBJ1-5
TGTGCCACCAGCAAACATCTGAGCGCCTATCGTAGCAATCAGCCCCAGCATTTT
CATSKHLSAYRSNQPQHF
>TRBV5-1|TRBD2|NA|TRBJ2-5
TGCGCCAGCAGCTTGACAGGAGCGGGGTACCAAGAGACCCAGTACTTC
CASSLTGAGYQETQYF
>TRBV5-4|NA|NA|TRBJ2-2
TGTGCCAGCAGGCCAGGTCAACTGAACACCGGGGAGCTGTTTTTT
CASRPGQLNTGELFF
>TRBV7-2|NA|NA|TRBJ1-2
TGTGCCAGCAGCTTAACAGGAGGTTACACTAACTATGGCTACACCTTC
CASSLTGGYTNYGYTF
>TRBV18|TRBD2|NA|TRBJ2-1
TGTGCCAGCTCACCATTTGAGACTAGCGTCTACAATGAGCAGTTCTTC
CASSPFETSVYNEQFF
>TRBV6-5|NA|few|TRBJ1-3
TGTGCCAGCAGTTACTCGAGGATCTCTGGAAACACCATATATTTT
CASSYSRISGNTIYF
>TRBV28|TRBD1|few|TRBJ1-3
TGTGCCAGCGGTTCCCATTCAGGGGGCGGAAACACCATATATTTT
CASGSHSGGGNTIYF
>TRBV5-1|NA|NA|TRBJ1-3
TGCGCCACCACAAATGGAAACACCATATATTTT
CATTNGNTIYF
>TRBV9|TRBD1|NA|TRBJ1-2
TGTGCCAGCAGCCCTTACAGGGGGCTTTTCTATGGCTACACCTTC
CASSPYRGLFYGYTF
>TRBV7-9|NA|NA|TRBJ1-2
TGTGCCAGCAGCTTAGGGGGCCGAGACATCTATGGCTACACCTTC
CASSLGGRDIYGYTF
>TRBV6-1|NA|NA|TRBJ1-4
TGTGCCAGCAGAGAAGCAGGGGTTTTTGTTGGACTGTTTTTT
CASREAGVFVGLFF
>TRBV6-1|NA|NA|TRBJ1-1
TGTGCCAGCAGTGAAGAGGGGGGGGCAATCACTGAAGCTTTCTTT
CASSEEGGAITEAFF